This T cell receptor beta chain was sequenced during a study of CD4 T cells in relation to SARS-CoV-2 and coronaviruses. Study information: No peptide or an HIV-1 Nef peptide pool served as negative control. Shared crossreactive spike epitopes were mapped to their HLA restriction.

Unexposed donor CD4+ T cells date from about 2011-2019, before the COVID-19 pandemic. Isolation of CD4+ T cells took place after around eleven days in culture. Testing used SARS-CoV-2 S/N and four cold-coronavirus spikes on unexposed-donor CD4+ T cells, cells permitting. The CDR3 is 17 amino acids. V was trimmed by 3 bases and J by 0 bases, leaving 18 bases between them. Looked up from germline, CDR1 is LNHDA and CDR2 is SQIVND (reference sequence). This clone was found a few times. No antigen is known for it. Clones were read by immunoSEQ multiplex PCR, and TCRdb kept only the in-frame ones, dropping some. The sample consists of around 22,000 clones, 60% to 80% of them appearing once.

The specimen was CD4+ T cells from PBMCs, cultured in vitro. The clonotype originates from a human donor in good health. The V and J genes are TRBV19 and TRBJ2-7, with a possible D match to TRBD1 (6 bases). CDR3 region: CASSITGIGGSSYEQYF. For the CDR3, the DNA is TGTGCCAGTAGTATTACAGGGATCGGCGGTAGCTCCTACGAGCAGTACTTC.